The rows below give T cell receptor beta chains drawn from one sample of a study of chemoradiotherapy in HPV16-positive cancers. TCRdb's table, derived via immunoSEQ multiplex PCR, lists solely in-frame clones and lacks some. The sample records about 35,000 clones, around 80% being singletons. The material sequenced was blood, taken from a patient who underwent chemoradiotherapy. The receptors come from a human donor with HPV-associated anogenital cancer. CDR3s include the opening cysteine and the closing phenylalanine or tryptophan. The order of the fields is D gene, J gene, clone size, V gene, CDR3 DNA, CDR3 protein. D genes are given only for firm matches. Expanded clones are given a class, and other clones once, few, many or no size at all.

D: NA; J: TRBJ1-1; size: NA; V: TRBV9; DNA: TGTGCCAGCAGCTCACAGGGCTGGGAGGCTTTCTTT; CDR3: CASSSQGWEAFF
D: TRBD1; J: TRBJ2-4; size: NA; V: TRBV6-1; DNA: TGTGCCAGCAGTGAAGAAGCAGGGGGCGCGGGATACATTCAGTACTTC; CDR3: CASSEEAGGAGYIQYF
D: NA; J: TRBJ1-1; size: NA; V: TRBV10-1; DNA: TGCGCCAGCAGCCCCGCTGGGCAGGGGAAGGCTTTCTTT; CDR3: CASSPAGQGKAFF
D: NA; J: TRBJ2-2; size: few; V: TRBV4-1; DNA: TGCGCCACCGGGGGGCAGGGGGCGTCCCGGGAGCTGTTTTTT; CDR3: CATGGQGASRELFF
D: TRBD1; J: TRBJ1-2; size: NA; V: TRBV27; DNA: TGTGCCAGCTCATCATATACAGGGGTAGCTAACTATGGCTACACCTTC; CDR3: CASSSYTGVANYGYTF
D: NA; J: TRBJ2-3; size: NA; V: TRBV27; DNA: TGTGCCAGCAGTTTATCCGGGGGCGGCACAGATACGCAGTATTTT; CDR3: CASSLSGGGTDTQYF
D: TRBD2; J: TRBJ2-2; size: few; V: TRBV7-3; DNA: TGTGCCAGCAGCACGGGACTAGCGGGTAACACCGGGGAGCTGTTTTTT; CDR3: CASSTGLAGNTGELFF
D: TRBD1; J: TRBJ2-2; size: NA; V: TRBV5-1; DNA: TGCGCCAGCAGCTCGAAGACAGGGACCGGGGAGCTGTTTTTT; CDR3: CASSSKTGTGELFF
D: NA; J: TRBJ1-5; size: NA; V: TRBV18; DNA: TGTGCCAGCTCACCAGGGGCGAATCAGCCCCAGCATTTT; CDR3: CASSPGANQPQHF
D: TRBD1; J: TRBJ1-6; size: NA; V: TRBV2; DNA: TGTGCCAGCAGATATAGACAGGGGAATTCACCCCTCCACTTT; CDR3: CASRYRQGNSPLHF
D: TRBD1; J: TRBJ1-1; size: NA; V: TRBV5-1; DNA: TGCGCCAGCAGCTTTAACAGGGGCACTGAAGCTTTCTTT; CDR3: CASSFNRGTEAFF
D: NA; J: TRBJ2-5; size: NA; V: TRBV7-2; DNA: TGTGCCAGCAGAACCTCCGGGACGCCCCCAGAGACCCAGTACTTC; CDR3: CASRTSGTPPETQYF
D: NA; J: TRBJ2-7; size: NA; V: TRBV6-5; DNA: TGTGCCAGCAGTTACCCGGGGAGCTACGAGCAGTACTTC; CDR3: CASSYPGSYEQYF
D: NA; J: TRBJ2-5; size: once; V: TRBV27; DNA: TGTGCCAGCAGTTGGACAGACTCGAAAGAGATCCAGTACTTC; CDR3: CASSWTDSKEIQYF
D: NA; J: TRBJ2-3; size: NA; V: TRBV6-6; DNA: TGTGCCAGCAACAAACCGGAGGATACGCAGTATTTT; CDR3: CASNKPEDTQYF
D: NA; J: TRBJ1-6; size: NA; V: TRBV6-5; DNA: TGTGCCAGCAGCCTTACCGGGGACTTACATTCACCCCTCCACTTT; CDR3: CASSLTGDLHSPLHF
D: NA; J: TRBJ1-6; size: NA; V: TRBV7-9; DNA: TGTGCCAGCAGATTAGACCTGGCGGGGGATTCACCCCTCCACTTT; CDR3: CASRLDLAGDSPLHF
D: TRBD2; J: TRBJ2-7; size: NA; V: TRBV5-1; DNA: TGCGCCAGCACCTCCAGGCGGGGGGGCCGTTACGAGCAGTACTTC; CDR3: CASTSRRGGRYEQYF
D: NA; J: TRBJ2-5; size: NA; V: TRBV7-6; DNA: TGTGCCAGCAGCTTAGGAGCAGGAGGTTTAGAGACCCAGTACTTC; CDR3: CASSLGAGGLETQYF
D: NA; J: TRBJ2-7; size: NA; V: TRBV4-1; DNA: TGCGCCAGCAGCCAAGAAGTTAGGGCCGGGACCTGGGAGCAGTACTTC; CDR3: CASSQEVRAGTWEQYF
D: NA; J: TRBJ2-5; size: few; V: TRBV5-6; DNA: TGTGCCAGCAGCTTGTCCGGGCCAGGGAGAGAGACCCAGTACTTC; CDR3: CASSLSGPGRETQYF
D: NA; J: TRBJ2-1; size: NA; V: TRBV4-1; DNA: TGCGCCAGCAGCCAAGAAAGGACAGCGAGTGGGTTCTTC; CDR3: CASSQERTASGFF
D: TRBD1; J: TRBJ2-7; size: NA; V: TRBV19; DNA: TGTGCCAGTAAGGGGACAGCCACTTCCTACGAGCAGTACTTC; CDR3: CASKGTATSYEQYF
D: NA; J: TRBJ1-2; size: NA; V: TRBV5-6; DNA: TGTGCCAGCAGCTTGGCCAGAAACTATGGCTACACCTTC; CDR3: CASSLARNYGYTF
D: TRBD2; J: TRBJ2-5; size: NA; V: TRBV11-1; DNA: TGTGCCAGCAGCTCCGGGACTAGCGGGGAGCCCCAAGAGACCCAGTACTTC; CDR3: CASSSGTSGEPQETQYF
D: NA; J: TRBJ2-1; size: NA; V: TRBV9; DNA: TGTGCCAGCAGCGTAGGGGCGGCCAATCGCTACAATGAGCAGTTCTTC; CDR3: CASSVGAANRYNEQFF
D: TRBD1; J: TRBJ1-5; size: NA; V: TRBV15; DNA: TGTGCCACCAGCAGAGATGGGACAGACAATCAGCCCCAGCATTTT; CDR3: CATSRDGTDNQPQHF
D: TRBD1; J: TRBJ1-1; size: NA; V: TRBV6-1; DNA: TGTGCCAGCAGTAAGGACAGGGTGGTGACTGAAGCTTTCTTT; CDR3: CASSKDRVVTEAFF
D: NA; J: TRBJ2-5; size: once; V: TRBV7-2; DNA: TGTGCCAGCAGCTTAGACGGTGCGCTCAGGGCCCAGTACTTC; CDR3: CASSLDGALRAQYF
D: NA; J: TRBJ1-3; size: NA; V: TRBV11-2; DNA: TGTGCCAGCAGCCTTCAACAGATAGCCTCTGGAAACACCATATATTTT; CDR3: CASSLQQIASGNTIYF
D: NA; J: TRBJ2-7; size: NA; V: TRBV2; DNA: TGTGCCAGCAGTGCAAACCCGCCGAGGCAGTACTTC; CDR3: CASSANPPRQYF
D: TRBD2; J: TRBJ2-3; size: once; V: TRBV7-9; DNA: TGTGCCAGCAGTCAGAAAAGTAGCGGGGGACGCACAGATACGCAGTATTTT; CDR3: CASSQKSSGGRTDTQYF
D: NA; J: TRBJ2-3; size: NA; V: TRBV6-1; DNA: TGTGCCAGCAGTGAAGCTTCCCTGGCAGATACGCAGTATTTT; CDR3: CASSEASLADTQYF
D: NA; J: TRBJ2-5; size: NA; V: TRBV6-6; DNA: TGTGCCAGCAGTTATCTTCCGGGACTCCAAGAGACCCAGTACTTC; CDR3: CASSYLPGLQETQYF
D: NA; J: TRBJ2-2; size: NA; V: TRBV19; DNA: TGTGCCAGTAGTAAGGGGGGATCGAACGGGGAGCTGTTTTTT; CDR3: CASSKGGSNGELFF
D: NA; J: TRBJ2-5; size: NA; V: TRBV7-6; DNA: TGTGCCAGCAGCTTAAATTTGGAGACCCAGTACTTC; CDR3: CASSLNLETQYF
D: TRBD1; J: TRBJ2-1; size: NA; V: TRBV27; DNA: TGTGCCAGCAGTCCCCGACAGGGGGCGGTAGGCAATGAGCAGTTCTTC; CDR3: CASSPRQGAVGNEQFF
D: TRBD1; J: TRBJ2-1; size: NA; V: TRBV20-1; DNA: TGCAGTGCAGACAACAGGGGTGAGCAGTTCTTC; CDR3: CSADNRGEQFF
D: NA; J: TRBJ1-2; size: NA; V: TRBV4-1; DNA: TGCGCCAGCAGCCAAGCCACAGGAAACTATGGCTACACCTTC; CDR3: CASSQATGNYGYTF
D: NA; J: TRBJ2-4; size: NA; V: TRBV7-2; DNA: TGTGCCAGCAGCTCGGAGGCCAAAAACATTCAGTACTTC; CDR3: CASSSEAKNIQYF
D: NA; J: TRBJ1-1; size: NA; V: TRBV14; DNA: TGTGCCAGCAGCCAAGATCGCGTCTTAGGGTGGGACACTGAAGCTTTCTTT; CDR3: CASSQDRVLGWDTEAFF
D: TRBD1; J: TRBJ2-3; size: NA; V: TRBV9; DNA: TGTGCCAGCAGCGCCTTCGGGACAGGGTACACAGATACGCAGTATTTT; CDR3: CASSAFGTGYTDTQYF
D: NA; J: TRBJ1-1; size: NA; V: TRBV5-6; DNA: TGTGCCAGCAGCATCGAGAACACTGAAGCTTTCTTT; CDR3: CASSIENTEAFF
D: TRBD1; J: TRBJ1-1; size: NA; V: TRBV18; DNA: TGTGCCAGCCCCCCGGACAGGGTCTTTGAAGCTTTCTTT; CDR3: CASPPDRVFEAFF
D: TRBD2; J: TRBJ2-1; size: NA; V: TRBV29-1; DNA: TGCAGCGTCCTCGTGCAGCGGGGGGGCAATGAGCAGTTCTTC; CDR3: CSVLVQRGGNEQFF
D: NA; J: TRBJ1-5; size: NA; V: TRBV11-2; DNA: TGTGCCAGCAGCTTAGACGGCAATCAGCCCCAGCATTTT; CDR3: CASSLDGNQPQHF
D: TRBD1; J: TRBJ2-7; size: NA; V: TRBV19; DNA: TGTGCCAGTAGTATATTGGGACAGGATGTTGATGAGCAGTACTTC; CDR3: CASSILGQDVDEQYF
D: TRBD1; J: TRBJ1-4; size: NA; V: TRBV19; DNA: TGTGCCAGTAGCCCAAACAGGGGGCCTAATGAAAAACTGTTTTTT; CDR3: CASSPNRGPNEKLFF
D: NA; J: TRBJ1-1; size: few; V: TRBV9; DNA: TGTGCCAGCAGCGCTACCGGACAGATAAACACTGAAGCTTTCTTT; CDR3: CASSATGQINTEAFF
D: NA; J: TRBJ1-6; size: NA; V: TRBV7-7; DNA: TGTGCCAGCAGCTCCCCCCAGGGTTCCTATAATTCACCCCTCCACTTT; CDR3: CASSSPQGSYNSPLHF